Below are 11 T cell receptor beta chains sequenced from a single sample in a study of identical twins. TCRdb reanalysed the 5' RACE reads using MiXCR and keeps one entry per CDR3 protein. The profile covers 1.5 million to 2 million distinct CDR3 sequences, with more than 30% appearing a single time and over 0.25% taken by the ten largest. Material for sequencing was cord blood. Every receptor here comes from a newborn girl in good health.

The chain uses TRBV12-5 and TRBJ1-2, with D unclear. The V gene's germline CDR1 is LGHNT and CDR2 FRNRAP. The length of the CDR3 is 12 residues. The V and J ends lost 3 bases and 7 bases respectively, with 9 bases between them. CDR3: CASGFRRCGYTF. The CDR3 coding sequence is TGTGCTAGTGGTTTCAGGCGCTGTGGCTACACCTTC. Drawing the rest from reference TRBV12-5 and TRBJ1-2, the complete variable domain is DARVTQTPRHKVTEMGQEVTMRCQPILGHNTVFWYRQTMMQGLELLAYFRNRAPLDDSGMPKDRFSAEMPDATLATLKIQPSEPRDSAVYFCASGFRRCGYTFGSGTRLTVV.

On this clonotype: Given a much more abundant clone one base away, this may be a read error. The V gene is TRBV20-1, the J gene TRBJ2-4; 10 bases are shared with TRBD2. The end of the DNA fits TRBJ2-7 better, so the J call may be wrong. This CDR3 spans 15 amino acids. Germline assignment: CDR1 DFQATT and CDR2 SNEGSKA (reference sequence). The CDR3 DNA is TGCAGTGCAATAGCGGGAGGCCGAAACCTCTGCGAGCAGTACTTC. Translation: CSAIAGGRNLCEQYF.

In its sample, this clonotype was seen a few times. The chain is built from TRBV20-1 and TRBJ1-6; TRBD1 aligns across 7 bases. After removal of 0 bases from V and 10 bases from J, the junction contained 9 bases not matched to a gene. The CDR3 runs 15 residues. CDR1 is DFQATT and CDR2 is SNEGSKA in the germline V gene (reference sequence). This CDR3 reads CSARDTGVRFSPLHF. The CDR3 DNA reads TGCAGTGCTAGAGATACAGGGGTCAGGTTCTCACCCCTCCACTTT.

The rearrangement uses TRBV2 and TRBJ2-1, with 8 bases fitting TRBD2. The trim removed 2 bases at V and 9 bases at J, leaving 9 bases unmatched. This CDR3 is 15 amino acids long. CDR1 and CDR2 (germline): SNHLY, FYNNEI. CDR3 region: CASSEWGLESSEQFF. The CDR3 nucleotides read TGTGCCAGCAGTGAATGGGGACTAGAGTCCAGTGAGCAGTTCTTC. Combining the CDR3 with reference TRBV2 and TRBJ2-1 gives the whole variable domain EPEVTQTPSHQVTQMGQEVILRCVPISNHLYFYWYRQILGQKVEFLVSFYNNEISEKSEIFDDQFSVERPDGSNFTLKIRSTKLEDSAMYFCASSEWGLESSEQFFGPGTRLTVL.

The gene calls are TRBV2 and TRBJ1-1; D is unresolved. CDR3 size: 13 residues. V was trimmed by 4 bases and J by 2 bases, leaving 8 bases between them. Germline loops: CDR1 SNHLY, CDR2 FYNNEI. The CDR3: CASSGGINTEAFF. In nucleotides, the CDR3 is TGTGCCAGCAGTGGAGGCATAAACACTGAAGCTTTCTTT.

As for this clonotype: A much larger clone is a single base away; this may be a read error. The CDR3, as DNA: TGTGCCAGCAGTTTTTCGGTGGGCGCTCAGGAGACCCAGTCCTTC. This codes for CASSFSVGAQETQSF. The V gene is TRBV12-3 or TRBV12-4, the J gene TRBJ2-5; no firm D call. This CDR3 has 15 residues.

The CDR3 is CASSFSASGRSTGELFF. CDR3 DNA: TGTGCCAGCAGCTTCAGTGCTAGCGGGAGAAGCACCGGGGAGCTGTTTTTT. This chain connects TRBV7-2 to TRBJ2-2; 10 nucleotides match TRBD2. V was clipped by 3 bases and J by 4 bases; unmatched bases: 8. CDR3 length: 17 residues. Per the germline V gene, CDR1 is SGHTA and CDR2 is FQGNSA.

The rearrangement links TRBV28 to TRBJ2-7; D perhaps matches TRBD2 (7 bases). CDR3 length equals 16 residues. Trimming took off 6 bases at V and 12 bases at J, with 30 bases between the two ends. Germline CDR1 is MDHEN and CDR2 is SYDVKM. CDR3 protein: CASSHPVGGAKNIRYF. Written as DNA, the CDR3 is TGTGCCAGCAGCCATCCGGTGGGGGGGGCCAAAAACATTCGGTACTTC.

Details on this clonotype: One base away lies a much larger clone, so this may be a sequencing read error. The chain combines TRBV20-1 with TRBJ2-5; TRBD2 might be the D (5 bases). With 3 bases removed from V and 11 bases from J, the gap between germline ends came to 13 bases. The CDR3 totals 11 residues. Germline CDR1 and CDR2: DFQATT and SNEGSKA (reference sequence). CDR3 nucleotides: TGCAGTGCTAGCGAGCGGAATGAGCAGTACTTC. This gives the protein CSASERNEQYF.

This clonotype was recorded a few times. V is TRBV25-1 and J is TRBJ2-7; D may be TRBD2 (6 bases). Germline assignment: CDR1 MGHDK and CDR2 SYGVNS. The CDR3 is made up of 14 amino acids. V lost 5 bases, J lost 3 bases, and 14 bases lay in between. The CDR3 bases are TGTGCCAGCAGTCTGGCGGGATGGGACTACGAGCAGTACTTC. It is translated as CASSLAGWDYEQYF.

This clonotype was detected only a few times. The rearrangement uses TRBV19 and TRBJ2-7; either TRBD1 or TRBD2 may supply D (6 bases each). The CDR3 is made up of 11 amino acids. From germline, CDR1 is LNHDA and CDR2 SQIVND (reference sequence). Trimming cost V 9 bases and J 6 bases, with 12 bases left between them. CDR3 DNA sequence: TGTGCCAGCCGTGGGGGGCTCGAGCAGTACTTC. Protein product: CASRGGLEQYF.